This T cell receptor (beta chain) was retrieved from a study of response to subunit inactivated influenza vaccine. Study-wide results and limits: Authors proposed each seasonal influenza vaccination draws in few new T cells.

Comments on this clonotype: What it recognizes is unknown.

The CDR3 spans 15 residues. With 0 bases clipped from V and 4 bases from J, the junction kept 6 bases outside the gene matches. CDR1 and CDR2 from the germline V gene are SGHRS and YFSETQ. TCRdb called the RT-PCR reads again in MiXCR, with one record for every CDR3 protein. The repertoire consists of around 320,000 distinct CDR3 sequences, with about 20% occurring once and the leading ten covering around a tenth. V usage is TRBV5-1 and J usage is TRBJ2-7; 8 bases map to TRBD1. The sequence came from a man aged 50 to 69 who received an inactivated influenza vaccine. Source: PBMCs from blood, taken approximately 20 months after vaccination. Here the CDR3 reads CASSLESGQVYEQYF. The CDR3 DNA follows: TGCGCCAGCAGCTTGGAATCGGGACAGGTTTACGAGCAGTACTTC. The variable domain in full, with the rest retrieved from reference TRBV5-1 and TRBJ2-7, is KAGVTQTPRYLIKTRGQQVTLSCSPISGHRSVSWYQQTPGQGLQFLFEYFSETQRNKGNFPGRFSGRQFSNSRSEMNVSTLELGDSALYLCASSLESGQVYEQYFGPGTRLTVT.